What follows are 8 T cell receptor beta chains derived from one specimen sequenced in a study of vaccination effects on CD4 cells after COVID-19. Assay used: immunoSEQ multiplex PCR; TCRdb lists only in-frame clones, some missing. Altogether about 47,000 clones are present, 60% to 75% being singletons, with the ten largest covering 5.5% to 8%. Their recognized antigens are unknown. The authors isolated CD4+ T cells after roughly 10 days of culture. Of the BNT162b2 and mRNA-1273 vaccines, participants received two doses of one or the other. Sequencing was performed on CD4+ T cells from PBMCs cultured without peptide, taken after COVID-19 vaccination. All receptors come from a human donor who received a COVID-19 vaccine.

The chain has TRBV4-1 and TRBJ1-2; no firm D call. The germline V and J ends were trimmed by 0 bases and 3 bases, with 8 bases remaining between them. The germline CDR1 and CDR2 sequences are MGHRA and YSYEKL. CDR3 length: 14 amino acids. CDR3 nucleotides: TGCGCCAGCAGCCAAGATCCGAGGGACTATGGCTACACCTTC. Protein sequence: CASSQDPRDYGYTF.

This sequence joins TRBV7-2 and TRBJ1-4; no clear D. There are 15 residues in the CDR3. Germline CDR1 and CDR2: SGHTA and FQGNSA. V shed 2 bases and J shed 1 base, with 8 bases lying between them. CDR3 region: CASSLNWGTNEKLFF. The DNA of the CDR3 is TGTGCCAGCAGCTTAAATTGGGGAACTAATGAAAAACTGTTTTTT.

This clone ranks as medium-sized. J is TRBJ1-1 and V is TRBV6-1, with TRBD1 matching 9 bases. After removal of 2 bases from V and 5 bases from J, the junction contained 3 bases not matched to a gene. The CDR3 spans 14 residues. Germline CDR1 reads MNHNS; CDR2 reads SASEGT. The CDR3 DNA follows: TGTGCCAGCAGTGAACAGACAGGGGGGACTGAAGCTTTCTTT. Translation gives CASSEQTGGTEAFF.

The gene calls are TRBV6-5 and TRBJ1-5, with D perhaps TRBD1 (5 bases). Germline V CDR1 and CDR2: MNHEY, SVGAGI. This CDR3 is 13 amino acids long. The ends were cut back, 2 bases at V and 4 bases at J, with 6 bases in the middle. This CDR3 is CASSYAGNQPQHF. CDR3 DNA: TGTGCCAGCAGTTACGCAGGGAATCAGCCCCAGCATTTT.

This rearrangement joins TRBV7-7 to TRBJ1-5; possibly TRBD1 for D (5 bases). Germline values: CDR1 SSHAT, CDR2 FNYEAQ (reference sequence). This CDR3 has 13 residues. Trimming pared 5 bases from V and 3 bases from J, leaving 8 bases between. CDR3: CASSRDLNQPQHF. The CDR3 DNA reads TGTGCCAGCAGCAGGGACCTCAATCAGCCCCAGCATTTT.

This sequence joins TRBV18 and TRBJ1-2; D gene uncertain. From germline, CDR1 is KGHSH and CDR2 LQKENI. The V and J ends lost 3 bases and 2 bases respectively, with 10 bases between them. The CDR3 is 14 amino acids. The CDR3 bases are TGTGCCAGCTCACCGGGGTCGCACAACTATGGCTACACCTTC. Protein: CASSPGSHNYGYTF.

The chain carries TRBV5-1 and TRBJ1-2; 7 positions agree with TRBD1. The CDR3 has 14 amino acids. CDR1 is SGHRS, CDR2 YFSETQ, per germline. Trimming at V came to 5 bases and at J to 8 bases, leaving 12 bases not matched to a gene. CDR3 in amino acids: CASRNGTAPTGYTF. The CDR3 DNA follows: TGCGCCAGCAGGAACGGGACAGCTCCGACGGGCTACACCTTC. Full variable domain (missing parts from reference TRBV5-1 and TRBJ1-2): KAGVTQTPRYLIKTRGQQVTLSCSPISGHRSVSWYQQTPGQGLQFLFEYFSETQRNKGNFPGRFSGRQFSNSRSEMNVSTLELGDSALYLCASRNGTAPTGYTFGSGTRLTVV.

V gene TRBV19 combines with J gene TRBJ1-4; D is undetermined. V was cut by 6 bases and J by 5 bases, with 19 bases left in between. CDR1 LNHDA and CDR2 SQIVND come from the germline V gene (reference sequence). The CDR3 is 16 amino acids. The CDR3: CASRHPRAHSNEKLFF. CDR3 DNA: TGTGCCAGTAGGCACCCTAGGGCCCACTCAAATGAAAAACTGTTTTTT.